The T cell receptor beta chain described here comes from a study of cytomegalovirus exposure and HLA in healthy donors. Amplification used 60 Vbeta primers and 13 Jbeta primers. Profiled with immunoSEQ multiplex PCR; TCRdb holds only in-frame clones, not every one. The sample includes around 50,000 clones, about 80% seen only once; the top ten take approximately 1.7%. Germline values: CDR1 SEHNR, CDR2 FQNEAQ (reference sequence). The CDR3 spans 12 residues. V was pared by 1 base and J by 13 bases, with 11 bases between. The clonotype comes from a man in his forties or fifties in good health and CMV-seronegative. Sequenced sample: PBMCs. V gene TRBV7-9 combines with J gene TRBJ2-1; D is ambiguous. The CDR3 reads CASSLGRKTQFF. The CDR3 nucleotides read TGTGCCAGCAGCTTAGGTAGAAAAACTCAGTTCTTC.